A selection of T cell receptor beta chains follows, all from one sample in a study of T cell changes during pregnancy in multiple sclerosis. The data were produced by immunoSEQ multiplex PCR, yet TCRdb's version contains in-frame clones alone and is incomplete. Of some 50,000 clones detected, over 90% appear once; the ten largest clones hold 5.9%. This specimen was CD8+ T cells from peripheral blood mononuclear cells, taken in the first trimester of pregnancy. Source of these receptors: a female donor with multiple sclerosis, enrolled in a pregnancy study. The conserved cysteine and the conserved F or W are not part of the CDR3 here. Each record gives: V gene, CDR3 length, J gene, CDR3 protein.

v_gene: TRBV9; len: 14; j_gene: TRBJ2-3; CDR3aa: ASRSTSGRDPDTQY
v_gene: TRBV5-3; len: 9; j_gene: TRBJ2-7; CDR3aa: AGPLGQEKY
v_gene: TRBV5-4; len: 17; j_gene: TRBJ2-7; CDR3aa: ASSLEAGGAVLGRYEQY
v_gene: TRBV5-5; len: 12; j_gene: TRBJ1-1; CDR3aa: ASSWADSNTEAF
v_gene: TRBV9; len: 13; j_gene: TRBJ2-3; CDR3aa: ASSVGGLGTDTQY
v_gene: TRBV29-1; len: 13; j_gene: TRBJ1-1; CDR3aa: SVVRRRGRGTEAF
v_gene: TRBV5-1; len: 11; j_gene: TRBJ1-1; CDR3aa: ASSFSGDPEAF
v_gene: TRBV18; len: 13; j_gene: TRBJ2-7; CDR3aa: ASSPSDRSTYEQY
v_gene: TRBV15; len: 13; j_gene: TRBJ1-1; CDR3aa: ATSRDAQGAEWAF
v_gene: TRBV4-1; len: 14; j_gene: TRBJ2-5; CDR3aa: ASSQGASGRVETQY
v_gene: TRBV18; len: 14; j_gene: TRBJ2-2; CDR3aa: ASSPAGTGGTGELF
v_gene: TRBV4-1; len: 14; j_gene: TRBJ1-2; CDR3aa: ASSPFGTDVNYGYT
v_gene: TRBV5-1; len: 13; j_gene: TRBJ2-7; CDR3aa: ASSLEDRGSDEQY
v_gene: TRBV25-1; len: 14; j_gene: TRBJ1-2; CDR3aa: ASSRTGRGTNYGYT
v_gene: TRBV7-9; len: 14; j_gene: TRBJ2-7; CDR3aa: ASSFSVAGKSYEQY
v_gene: TRBV7-9; len: 11; j_gene: TRBJ1-2; CDR3aa: ASSPGPFEGYT
v_gene: TRBV7-9; len: 15; j_gene: TRBJ2-2; CDR3aa: ASSGFSGSPNTGELF
v_gene: TRBV7-9; len: 10; j_gene: TRBJ1-3; CDR3aa: ASSQTVSGWD
v_gene: TRBV5-4; len: 13; j_gene: TRBJ1-2; CDR3aa: ASSLVGAPNYGYT
v_gene: TRBV27; len: 11; j_gene: TRBJ1-2; CDR3aa: ASSTGGWWGYT
v_gene: TRBV7-9; len: 12; j_gene: TRBJ2-1; CDR3aa: ASSLDRGYNEQF
v_gene: TRBV4-2; len: 13; j_gene: TRBJ2-1; CDR3aa: ASSQEAGGPNEQF
v_gene: TRBV11-2; len: 13; j_gene: TRBJ2-7; CDR3aa: ASSSPGLALYEQY
v_gene: TRBV28; len: 10; j_gene: TRBJ1-2; CDR3aa: ASSSRNYGYT
v_gene: TRBV19; len: 11; j_gene: TRBJ1-2; CDR3aa: ASHPRGQTGYT
v_gene: TRBV19; len: 12; j_gene: TRBJ2-7; CDR3aa: ASQGTGGIYEQY
v_gene: TRBV5-1; len: 11; j_gene: TRBJ1-2; CDR3aa: ASSSWDSYGYT
v_gene: TRBV30; len: 12; j_gene: TRBJ2-1; CDR3aa: AWSREAGHNEQF
v_gene: TRBV5-6; len: 11; j_gene: TRBJ2-7; CDR3aa: ASSFRGGVEQY
v_gene: TRBV11-2; len: 12; j_gene: TRBJ2-7; CDR3aa: ASSLGWTADEQY
v_gene: TRBV5-1; len: 14; j_gene: TRBJ2-7; CDR3aa: ASSLGPPGDGYEQY
v_gene: TRBV5-1; len: 12; j_gene: TRBJ2-7; CDR3aa: ASNRGRAQDEQY
v_gene: TRBV6-6; len: 13; j_gene: TRBJ2-3; CDR3aa: ASSWGDGRPDTQY
v_gene: TRBV30; len: 13; j_gene: TRBJ1-2; CDR3aa: AWSVLQAALPGYT
v_gene: TRBV29-1; len: 9; j_gene: TRBJ1-2; CDR3aa: SGRTGYGYT
v_gene: TRBV27; len: 16; j_gene: TRBJ1-3; CDR3aa: ASSLRGLGPFSGNTIY
v_gene: TRBV28; len: 10; j_gene: TRBJ2-7; CDR3aa: ASSPKAGEQY
v_gene: TRBV27; len: 12; j_gene: TRBJ2-3; CDR3aa: ASSTLDHTDTQY
v_gene: TRBV27; len: 12; j_gene: TRBJ2-2; CDR3aa: ASSTSGNGGELF
v_gene: TRBV11-1; len: 12; j_gene: TRBJ2-3; CDR3aa: ASSFPGLANTQY
v_gene: TRBV7-9; len: 13; j_gene: TRBJ2-7; CDR3aa: ASSWGDRNSYEQY
v_gene: TRBV7-9; len: 13; j_gene: TRBJ2-4; CDR3aa: ASSLASGYSNIQY
v_gene: TRBV7-8; len: 11; j_gene: TRBJ1-1; CDR3aa: ASSLESQGVAF
v_gene: TRBV19; len: 11; j_gene: TRBJ2-1; CDR3aa: ASSIGTGNEQF
v_gene: TRBV7-3; len: 12; j_gene: TRBJ2-3; CDR3aa: ASSPLGGSDTQY
v_gene: TRBV19; len: 12; j_gene: TRBJ2-7; CDR3aa: ASSIQGGSYEQY
v_gene: TRBV7-9; len: 11; j_gene: TRBJ2-7; CDR3aa: AVGRAPSYEQY
v_gene: TRBV10-3; len: 13; j_gene: TRBJ2-2; CDR3aa: AISEAGLGAGELF
v_gene: TRBV7-6; len: 13; j_gene: TRBJ2-1; CDR3aa: ASSFETGHHGEQF
v_gene: TRBV27; len: 15; j_gene: TRBJ2-2; CDR3aa: ASSFSGTPENTGELF